The table lists the clone carrying this T cell receptor (beta chain) with a count of one. This record belongs to a study of blood T cell repertoires in COVID-19. Study summary: Researchers got acute and convalescent COVID-19 samples from the United States, Italy and Spain. The analysed material was cDNA or gDNA that came from T cells, B-cell-depleted T cells, or PBMCs.

There are 13 residues in the CDR3. CDR1 is LGHDT and CDR2 is YNNKEL in the germline V gene (reference sequence). The V gene lost 1 base and the J gene lost 4 bases, with 7 bases spanning the gap. Per the original methods: Estimated nucleated cell counts came from reference gene primer amplification. TCRdb's table, derived via immunoSEQ multiplex PCR, lists solely in-frame clones and lacks some. The V and J calls and clone size were taken over from that table, and D and trimming were inferred from the DNA. Of 150,000 to 160,000 clones in the sample, 75% to 85% are singletons; the top ten hold approximately 0.5%.

The clonotype comes from a man between 60 and 70 years old with acute or convalescent COVID-19. The V gene is TRBV3-1 (or the pseudogene TRBV3-2), the J gene TRBJ1-1; a weak D match, TRBD1 (5 bases). The sample was peripheral blood. CDR3 coding DNA: TGTGCCAGCAGCCAAGGGGGGGGCACTGAAGCTTTCTTT. Encoded protein: CASSQGGGTEAFF.